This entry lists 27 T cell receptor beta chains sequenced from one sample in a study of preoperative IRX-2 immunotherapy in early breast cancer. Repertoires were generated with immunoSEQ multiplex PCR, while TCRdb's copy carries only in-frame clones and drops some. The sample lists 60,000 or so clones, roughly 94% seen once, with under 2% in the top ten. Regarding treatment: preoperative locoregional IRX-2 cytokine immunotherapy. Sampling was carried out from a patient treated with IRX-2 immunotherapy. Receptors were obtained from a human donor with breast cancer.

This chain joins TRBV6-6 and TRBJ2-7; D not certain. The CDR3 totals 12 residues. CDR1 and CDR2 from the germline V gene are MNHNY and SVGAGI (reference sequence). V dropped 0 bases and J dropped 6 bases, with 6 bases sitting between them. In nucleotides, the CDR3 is TGTGCCAGCAGTTACTCGAGTCGCGAGCAGTACTTC. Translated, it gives CASSYSSREQYF.

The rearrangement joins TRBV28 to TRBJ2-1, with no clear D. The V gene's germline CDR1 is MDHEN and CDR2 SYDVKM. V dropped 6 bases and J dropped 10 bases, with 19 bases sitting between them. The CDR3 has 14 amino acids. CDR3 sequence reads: CASSLSITLGEQFF. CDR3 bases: TGTGCCAGCAGCCTTTCGATAACCCTAGGGGAGCAGTTCTTC.

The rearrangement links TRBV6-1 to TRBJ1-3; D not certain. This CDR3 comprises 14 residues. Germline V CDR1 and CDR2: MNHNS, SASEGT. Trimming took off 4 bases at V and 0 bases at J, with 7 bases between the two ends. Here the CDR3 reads CASSGSVSGNTIYF. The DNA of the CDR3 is TGTGCCAGCAGTGGCAGTGTCTCTGGAAACACCATATATTTT.

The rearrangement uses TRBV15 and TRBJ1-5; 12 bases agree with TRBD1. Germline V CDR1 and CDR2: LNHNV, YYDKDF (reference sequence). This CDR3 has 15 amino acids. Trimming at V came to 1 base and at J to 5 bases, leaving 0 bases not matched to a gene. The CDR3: CATSRGDRGHQPQHF. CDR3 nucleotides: TGTGCCACCAGCAGAGGGGACAGGGGGCATCAGCCCCAGCATTTT.

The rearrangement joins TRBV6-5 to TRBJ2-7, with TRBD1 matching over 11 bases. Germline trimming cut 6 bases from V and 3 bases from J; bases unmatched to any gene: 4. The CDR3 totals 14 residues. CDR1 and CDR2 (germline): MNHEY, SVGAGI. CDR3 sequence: CASSWGQGDYEQYF. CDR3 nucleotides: TGTGCCAGCAGCTGGGGACAGGGGGACTACGAGCAGTACTTC.

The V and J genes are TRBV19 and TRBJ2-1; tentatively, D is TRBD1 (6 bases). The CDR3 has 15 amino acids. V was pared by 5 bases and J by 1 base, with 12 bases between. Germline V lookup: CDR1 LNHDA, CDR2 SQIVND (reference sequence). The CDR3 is CASSLTGSSYNEQFF. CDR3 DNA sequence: TGTGCCAGTAGTTTAACAGGGAGTTCCTACAATGAGCAGTTCTTC.

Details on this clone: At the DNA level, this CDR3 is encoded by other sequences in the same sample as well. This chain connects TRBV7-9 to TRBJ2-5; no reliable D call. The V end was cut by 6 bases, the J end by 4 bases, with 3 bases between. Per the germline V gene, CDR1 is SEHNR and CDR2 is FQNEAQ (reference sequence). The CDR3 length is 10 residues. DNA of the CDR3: TGTGCCAGCAGTGGAGAGACCCAGTACTTC. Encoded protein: CASSGETQYF.

The CDR3 region has the DNA TGTGCCAGCAGCTTAGATTTCGGTCGTGAGCAGTTCTTC. It yields the protein CASSLDFGREQFF. The chain joins TRBV7-2 to TRBJ2-1, with D unresolved. The CDR3 is made up of 13 amino acids. CDR1 is SGHTA, CDR2 FQGNSA, per germline. V was trimmed by 1 base and J by 9 bases, leaving 10 bases between them. Looking up the rest from reference TRBV7-2 and TRBJ2-1 gives the full variable domain: GAGVSQSPSNKVTEKGKDVELRCDPISGHTALYWYRQSLGQGLEFLIYFQGNSAPDKSGLPSDRFSAERTGGSVSTLTIQRTQQEDSAVYLCASSLDFGREQFFGPGTRLTVL.

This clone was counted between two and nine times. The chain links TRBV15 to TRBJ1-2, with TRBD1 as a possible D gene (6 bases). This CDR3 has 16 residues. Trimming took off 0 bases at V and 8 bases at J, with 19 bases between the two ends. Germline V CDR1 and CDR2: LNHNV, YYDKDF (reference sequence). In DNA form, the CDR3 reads TGTGCCACCAGCAGAGATCGACAGGAGTGGTTGGGCGGCTACACCTTC. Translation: CATSRDRQEWLGGYTF.

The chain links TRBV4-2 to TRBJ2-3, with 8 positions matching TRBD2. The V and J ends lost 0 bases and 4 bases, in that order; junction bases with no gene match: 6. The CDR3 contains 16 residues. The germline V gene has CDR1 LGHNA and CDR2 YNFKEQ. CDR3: CASSQDPGRGSDTQYF. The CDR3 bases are TGTGCCAGCAGCCAAGACCCCGGGAGGGGGTCAGATACGCAGTATTTT.

The CDR3: CSVEEGREGQVYF. The CDR3 DNA reads TGCAGCGTTGAGGAGGGGCGGGAGGGCCAGGTGTACTTC. This chain connects TRBV29-1 to TRBJ2-7; 9 positions agree with TRBD2. The V segment lost 3 bases and the J segment 12 bases; nucleotides outside the gene matches: 12. The CDR3 is 13 amino acids. Germline assignment: CDR1 SQVTM and CDR2 ANQGSEA.

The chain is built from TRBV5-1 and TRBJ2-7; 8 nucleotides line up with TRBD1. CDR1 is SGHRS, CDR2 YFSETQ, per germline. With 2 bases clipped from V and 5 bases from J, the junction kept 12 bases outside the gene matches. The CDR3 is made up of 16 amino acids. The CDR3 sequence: CASSFPWTGNPNEQYF. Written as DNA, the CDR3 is TGCGCCAGCAGCTTTCCCTGGACAGGGAACCCCAACGAGCAGTACTTC.

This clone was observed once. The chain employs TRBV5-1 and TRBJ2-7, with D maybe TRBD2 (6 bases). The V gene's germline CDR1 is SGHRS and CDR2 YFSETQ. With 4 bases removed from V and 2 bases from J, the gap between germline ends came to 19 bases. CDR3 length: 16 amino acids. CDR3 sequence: CASSVAREMPPYEQYF. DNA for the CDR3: TGCGCCAGCAGCGTTGCCCGGGAGATGCCTCCCTACGAGCAGTACTTC.

The CDR3 DNA follows: TGTGCCAGCAGTTTCTTCAGGAGGGGAAACACCATATATTTT. This codes for CASSFFRRGNTIYF. The chain joins TRBV28 to TRBJ1-3; D is unresolved. Germline V gene lookup returns CDR1 MDHEN and CDR2 SYDVKM. This CDR3 spans 14 amino acids. The V and J ends lost 3 bases and 4 bases respectively, with 10 bases between them. The full variable domain, in which reference TRBV28 and TRBJ1-3 provide the parts outside the CDR3, is DVKVTQSSRYLVKRTGEKVFLECVQDMDHENMFWYRQDPGLGLRLIYFSYDVKMKEKGDIPEGYSVSREKKERFSLILESASTNQTSMYLCASSFFRRGNTIYFGEGSWLTVV.

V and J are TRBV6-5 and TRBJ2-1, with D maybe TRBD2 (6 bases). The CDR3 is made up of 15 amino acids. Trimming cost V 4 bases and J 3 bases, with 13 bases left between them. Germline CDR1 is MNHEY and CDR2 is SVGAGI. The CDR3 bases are TGTGCCAGCAGTTCTTTTCGCGGGGACTACAATGAGCAGTTCTTC. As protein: CASSSFRGDYNEQFF.

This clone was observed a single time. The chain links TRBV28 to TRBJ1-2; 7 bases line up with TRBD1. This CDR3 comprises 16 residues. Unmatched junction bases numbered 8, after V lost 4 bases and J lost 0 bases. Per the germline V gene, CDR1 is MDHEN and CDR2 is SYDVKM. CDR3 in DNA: TGTGCCAGCAGTTCCGACAGGGAGGGGGCTAACTATGGCTACACCTTC. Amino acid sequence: CASSSDREGANYGYTF.

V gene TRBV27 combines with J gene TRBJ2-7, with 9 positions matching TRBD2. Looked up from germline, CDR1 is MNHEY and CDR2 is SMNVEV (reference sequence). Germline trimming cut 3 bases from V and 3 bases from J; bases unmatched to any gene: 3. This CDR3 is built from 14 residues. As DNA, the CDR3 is TGTGCCAGCAGTTTGGGTAGCGGGAGCTACGAGCAGTACTTC. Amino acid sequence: CASSLGSGSYEQYF.

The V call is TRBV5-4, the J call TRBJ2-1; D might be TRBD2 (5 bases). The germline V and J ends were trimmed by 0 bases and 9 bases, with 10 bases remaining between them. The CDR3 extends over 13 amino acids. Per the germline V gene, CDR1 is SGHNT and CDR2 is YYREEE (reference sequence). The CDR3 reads CASSLGVEGEQFF. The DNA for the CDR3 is TGTGCCAGCAGCTTGGGAGTCGAGGGTGAGCAGTTCTTC.

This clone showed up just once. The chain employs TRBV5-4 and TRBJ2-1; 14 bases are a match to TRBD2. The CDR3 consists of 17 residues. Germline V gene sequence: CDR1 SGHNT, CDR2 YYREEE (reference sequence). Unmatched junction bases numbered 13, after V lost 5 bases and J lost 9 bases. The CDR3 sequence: CASSSGTSGRSGAEQFF. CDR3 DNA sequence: TGTGCCAGCAGTTCCGGGACTAGCGGGAGAAGTGGGGCTGAGCAGTTCTTC.

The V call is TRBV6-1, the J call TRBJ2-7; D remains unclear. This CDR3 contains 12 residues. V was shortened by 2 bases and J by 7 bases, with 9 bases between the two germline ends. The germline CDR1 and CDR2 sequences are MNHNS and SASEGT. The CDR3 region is CASSEIFLEQYF. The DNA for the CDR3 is TGTGCCAGCAGTGAAATTTTTTTGGAGCAGTACTTC.

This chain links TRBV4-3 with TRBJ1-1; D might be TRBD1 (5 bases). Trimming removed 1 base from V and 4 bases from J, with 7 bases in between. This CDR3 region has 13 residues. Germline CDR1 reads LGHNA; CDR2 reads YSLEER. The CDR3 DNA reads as TGCGCCAGCAGCCAAGTAAGGGGCACTGAAGCTTTCTTT. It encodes CASSQVRGTEAFF.

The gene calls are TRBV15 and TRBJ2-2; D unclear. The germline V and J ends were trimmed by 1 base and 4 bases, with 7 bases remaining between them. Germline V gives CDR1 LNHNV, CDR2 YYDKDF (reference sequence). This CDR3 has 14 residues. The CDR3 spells CATSRAVSTGELFF. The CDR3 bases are TGTGCCACCAGCAGAGCGGTTAGCACCGGGGAGCTGTTTTTT.

The CDR3 sequence: CAWTGSADSIYGYTF. In nucleotides, the CDR3 is TGTGCCTGGACCGGATCAGCGGACAGCATCTATGGCTACACCTTC. J is TRBJ1-2 and V is TRBV30, with TRBD1 as a possible D gene (6 bases). The CDR3 has 15 amino acids. The germline V and J ends were trimmed by 4 bases and 4 bases, with 19 bases remaining between them. Germline V gene sequence: CDR1 GTSNPN, CDR2 SVGIG (reference sequence). The full variable domain, completed using reference TRBV30 and TRBJ1-2, is SQTIHQWPATLVQPVGSPLSLECTVEGTSNPNLYWYRQAAGRGLQLLFYSVGIGQISSEVPQNLSASRPQDRQFILSSKKLLLSDSGFYLCAWTGSADSIYGYTFGSGTRLTVV.

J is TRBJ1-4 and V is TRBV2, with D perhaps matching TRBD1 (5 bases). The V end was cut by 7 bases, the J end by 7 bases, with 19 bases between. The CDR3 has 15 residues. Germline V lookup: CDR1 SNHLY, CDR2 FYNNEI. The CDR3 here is CASNRGVYSGEKLFF. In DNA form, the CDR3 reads TGTGCCAGCAATAGGGGAGTATATAGTGGTGAAAAACTGTTTTTT.

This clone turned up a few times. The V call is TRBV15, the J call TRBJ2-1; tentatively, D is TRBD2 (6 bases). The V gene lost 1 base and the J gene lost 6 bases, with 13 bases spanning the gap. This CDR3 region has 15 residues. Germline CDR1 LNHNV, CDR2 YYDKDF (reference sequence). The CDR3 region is CATSRGGQGLNEQFF. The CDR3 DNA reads TGTGCCACCAGCAGAGGAGGGCAGGGACTCAATGAGCAGTTCTTC.

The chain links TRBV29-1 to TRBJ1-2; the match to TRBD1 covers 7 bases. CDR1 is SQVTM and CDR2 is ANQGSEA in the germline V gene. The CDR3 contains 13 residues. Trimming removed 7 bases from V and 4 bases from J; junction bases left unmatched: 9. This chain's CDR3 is CSAARQGGYGYTF. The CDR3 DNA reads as TGCAGCGCAGCCAGACAGGGAGGCTATGGCTACACCTTC.

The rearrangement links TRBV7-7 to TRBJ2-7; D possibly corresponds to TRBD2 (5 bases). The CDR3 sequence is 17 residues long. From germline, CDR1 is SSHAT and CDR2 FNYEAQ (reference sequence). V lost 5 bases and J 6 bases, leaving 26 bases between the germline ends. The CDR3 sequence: CASSQTRAVSAISEQYF. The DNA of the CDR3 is TGTGCCAGCAGCCAGACCAGAGCGGTTTCGGCAATCTCCGAGCAGTACTTC.